The rows below give T cell receptor beta chains drawn from one sample of a study of OX40 agonist ivuxolimab in advanced cancers. Data came from immunoSEQ multiplex PCR; TCRdb stores just in-frame clones and leaves some out. The data show some 69,000 clones, 70% to 90% seen once. Specimen: CD4+ or CD8+ T cells sorted from blood, collected in a trial of the OX40 agonist ivuxolimab. These receptors were obtained from an adult with an advanced solid tumor such as melanoma, head and neck, liver or kidney cancer. The CDR3 runs from the conserved cysteine through the conserved F or W. Each record gives: V gene, J gene, D gene, clone size, CDR3 DNA, CDR3 protein. A D gene is named only where the DNA matches it firmly. The size of a clone is reported for some rows only, either as once, few or many, or as a class for expanded clones.

TRBV27,TRBJ1-2,TRBD1,.,TGTGCCAGCAGTCTTATGGCGGGACAGGGTTATGGCTACACCTTC,CASSLMAGQGYGYTF
TRBV5-1,TRBJ2-5,.,.,TGCGCCAGCAGCTTGGATCCGGGACAACAGACCCAGTACTTC,CASSLDPGQQTQYF
TRBV5-6,TRBJ2-7,TRBD1,.,TGTGCCAGCAGCTTGGGGCCCCAGGGGGCGGATTCCTACGAGCAGTACTTC,CASSLGPQGADSYEQYF
TRBV19,TRBJ2-7,.,.,TGTGCCAGTAGTATAGGTCCAGGGCTGGCCTACGAGCAGTACTTC,CASSIGPGLAYEQYF
TRBV21-1,TRBJ2-5,.,.,TGTGCCAGCAGCACTCCCCCCGGGCCTAAGGAGACCCAGTACTTC,CASSTPPGPKETQYF
TRBV5-1,TRBJ2-7,TRBD1,.,TGCGCCAGCAGCTTCGGACAGGAATCTGGCGAGCAGTACTTC,CASSFGQESGEQYF
TRBV10-2,TRBJ2-7,TRBD2,.,TGCGCCAGCAGTGAAAGCGGGGGGCACTCCTACGAGCAGTACTTC,CASSESGGHSYEQYF
TRBV30,TRBJ2-2,TRBD1,once,TGTGCCTGGAGTCGCCAGACAGGGTCAGCCGGGGAGCTGTTTTTT,CAWSRQTGSAGELFF
TRBV7-9,TRBJ2-2,.,.,TGTGCCAGCAGCTGGGGGAGCGAGAACACCGGGGAGCTGTTTTTT,CASSWGSENTGELFF
TRBV6-1,TRBJ1-1,.,.,TGTGCCAGCAGTGTCAGGGGAGGGAACACTGAAGCTTTCTTT,CASSVRGGNTEAFF
TRBV5-1,TRBJ1-3,.,.,TGCGCCAGCAGCTTGTCTTCACACTCCTCTGGAAACACCATATATTTT,CASSLSSHSSGNTIYF
TRBV19,TRBJ1-1,.,.,TGTGCCAGTTCTCTTCAGGGCACTTACACTGAAGCTTTCTTT,CASSLQGTYTEAFF
TRBV28,TRBJ1-5,TRBD1,.,TGTGCCAGCAGTTTCTACAGGGGGATCCTCAATCAGCCCCAGCATTTT,CASSFYRGILNQPQHF
TRBV4-2,TRBJ1-4,.,.,TGTGCCAGCAGCCGTGACAGGACGAATAAAGAAAAACTGTTTTTT,CASSRDRTNKEKLFF
TRBV18,TRBJ2-5,.,.,TGTGCCAGCTCACCACTAAGCTCAGGGTTACAAGAGACCCAGTACTTC,CASSPLSSGLQETQYF
TRBV5-4,TRBJ2-7,TRBD1,.,TGTGCCAGCAGTTCCGACAGGGACGGCGCCTACGAGCAGTACTTC,CASSSDRDGAYEQYF
TRBV4-1,TRBJ2-1,TRBD2,.,TGCGCCAGCAGCCAACGGACTAGCGGGAGCTCCTACAATGAGCAGTTCTTC,CASSQRTSGSSYNEQFF
TRBV5-8,TRBJ1-3,.,.,TGTGCCAGCAGCTTCGGGGGCCTTACCTCTGGAAACACCATATATTTT,CASSFGGLTSGNTIYF
TRBV18,TRBJ2-2,.,.,TGTGCCAGCTCACCACCGAATCTAGCGAACACCGGGGAGCTGTTTTTT,CASSPPNLANTGELFF
TRBV18,TRBJ1-5,TRBD1,.,TGTGCCAGCTCACCAAGACAGGGGGATCAGCCCCAGCATTTT,CASSPRQGDQPQHF
TRBV18,TRBJ1-4,.,.,TGTGCCAGCTCACCCCAGGACCCCGCAACTAATGAAAAACTGTTTTTT,CASSPQDPATNEKLFF
TRBV9,TRBJ1-4,TRBD1,.,TGTGCCAGCAGCGTAGCGTCCGGGACAGGGGGAACTAATGAAAAACTGTTTTTT,CASSVASGTGGTNEKLFF
TRBV7-3,TRBJ2-1,TRBD2,.,TGTGCCAGCAGCTTAAAGCGGGACCCTTCGGGGGGTGATGAGCAGTTCTTC,CASSLKRDPSGGDEQFF
TRBV30,TRBJ2-7,.,.,TGTGCCTGGAGTGTACTCGGCTACGAGCAGTACTTC,CAWSVLGYEQYF
TRBV7-6,TRBJ1-1,.,few,TGTGCCAGCGGTGGGCCGGACACTGAAGCTTTCTTT,CASGGPDTEAFF
TRBV19,TRBJ1-1,.,once,TGTGCCAGTAGTGGATACACCGGGAACACTGAAGCTTTCTTT,CASSGYTGNTEAFF
TRBV7-8,TRBJ1-2,.,few,TGTGCCAGCACCCCTCGGTCCGGGGTGTATGGCTACACCTTC,CASTPRSGVYGYTF